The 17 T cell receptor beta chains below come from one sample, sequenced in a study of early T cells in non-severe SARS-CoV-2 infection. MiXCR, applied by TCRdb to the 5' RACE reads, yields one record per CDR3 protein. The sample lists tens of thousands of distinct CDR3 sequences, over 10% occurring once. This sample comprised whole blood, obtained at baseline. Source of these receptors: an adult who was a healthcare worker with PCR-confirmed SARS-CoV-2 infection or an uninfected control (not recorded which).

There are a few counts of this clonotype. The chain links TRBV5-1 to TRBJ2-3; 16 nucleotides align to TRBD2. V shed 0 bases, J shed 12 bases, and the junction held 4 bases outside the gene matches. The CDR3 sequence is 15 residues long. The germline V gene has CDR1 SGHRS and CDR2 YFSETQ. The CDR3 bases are TGCGCCAGCAGCTTGGTCGGGACTAGCGGGGGGGCCCAGTATTTT. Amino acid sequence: CASSLVGTSGGAQYF.

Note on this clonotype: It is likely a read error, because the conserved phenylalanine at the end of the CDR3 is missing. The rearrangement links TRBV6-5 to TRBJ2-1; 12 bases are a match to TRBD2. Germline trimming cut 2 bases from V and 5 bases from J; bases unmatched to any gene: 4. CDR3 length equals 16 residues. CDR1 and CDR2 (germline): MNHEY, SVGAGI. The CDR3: CASSYPTSGRHNEQFC. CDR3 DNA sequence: TGTGCCAGCAGTTACCCGACTAGCGGGAGACACAATGAGCAGTTCTGT.

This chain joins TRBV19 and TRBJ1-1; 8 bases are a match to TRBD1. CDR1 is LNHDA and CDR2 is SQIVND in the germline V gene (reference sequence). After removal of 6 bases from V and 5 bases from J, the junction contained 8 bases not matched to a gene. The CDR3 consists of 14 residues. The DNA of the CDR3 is TGTGCCAGTAGAATTACAGGGGGGGGAACTGAAGCTTTCTTT. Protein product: CASRITGGGTEAFF. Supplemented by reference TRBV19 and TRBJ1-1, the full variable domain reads DGGITQSPKYLFRKEGQNVTLSCEQNLNHDAMYWYRQDPGQGLRLIYYSQIVNDFQKGDIAEGYSVSREKKESFPLTVTSAQKNPTAFYLCASRITGGGTEAFFGQGTRLTVV.

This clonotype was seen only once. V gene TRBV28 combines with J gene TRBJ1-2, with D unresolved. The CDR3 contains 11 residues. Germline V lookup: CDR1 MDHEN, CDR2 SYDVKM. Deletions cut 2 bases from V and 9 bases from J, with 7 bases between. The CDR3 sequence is CASSLRRSYTF. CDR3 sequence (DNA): TGTGCCAGCAGTTTACGCCGGAGCTACACCTTC.

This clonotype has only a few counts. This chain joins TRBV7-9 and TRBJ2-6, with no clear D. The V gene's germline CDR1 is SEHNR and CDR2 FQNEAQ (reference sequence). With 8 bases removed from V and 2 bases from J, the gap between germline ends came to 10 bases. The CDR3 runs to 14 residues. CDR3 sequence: CASFLLTGANVLTF. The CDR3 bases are TGTGCCAGCTTCCTCCTAACTGGGGCCAACGTCCTGACTTTC.

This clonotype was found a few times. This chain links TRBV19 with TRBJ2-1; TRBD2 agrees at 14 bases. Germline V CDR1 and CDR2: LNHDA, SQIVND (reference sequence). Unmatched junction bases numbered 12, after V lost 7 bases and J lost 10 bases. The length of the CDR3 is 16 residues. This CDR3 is CASTLRTSGRLSEQFF. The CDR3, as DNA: TGTGCCAGTACACTTCGGACTAGCGGGAGGTTGTCCGAGCAGTTCTTC. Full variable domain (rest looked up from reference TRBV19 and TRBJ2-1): DGGITQSPKYLFRKEGQNVTLSCEQNLNHDAMYWYRQDPGQGLRLIYYSQIVNDFQKGDIAEGYSVSREKKESFPLTVTSAQKNPTAFYLCASTLRTSGRLSEQFFGPGTRLTVL.

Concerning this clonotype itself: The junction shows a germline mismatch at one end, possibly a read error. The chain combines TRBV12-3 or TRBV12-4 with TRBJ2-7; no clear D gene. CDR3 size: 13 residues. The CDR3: CASSYGHTLELYF. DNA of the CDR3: TGTGCCAGCAGCTACGGCCATACCCTCGAGCTGTACTTC.

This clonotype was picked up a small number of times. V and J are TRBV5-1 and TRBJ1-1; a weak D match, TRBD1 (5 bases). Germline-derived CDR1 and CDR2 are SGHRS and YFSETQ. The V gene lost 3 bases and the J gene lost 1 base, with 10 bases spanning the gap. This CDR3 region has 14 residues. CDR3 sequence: CASSWGTGNTEAFF. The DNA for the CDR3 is TGCGCCAGCAGCTGGGGAACAGGGAACACTGAAGCTTTCTTT.

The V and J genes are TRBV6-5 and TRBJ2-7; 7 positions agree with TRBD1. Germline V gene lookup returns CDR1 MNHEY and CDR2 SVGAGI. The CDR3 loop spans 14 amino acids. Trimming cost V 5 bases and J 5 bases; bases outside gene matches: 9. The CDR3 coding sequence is TGTGCCAGCAGTCGCCGACAGGGTAGACACGAGCAGTACTTC. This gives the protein CASSRRQGRHEQYF.

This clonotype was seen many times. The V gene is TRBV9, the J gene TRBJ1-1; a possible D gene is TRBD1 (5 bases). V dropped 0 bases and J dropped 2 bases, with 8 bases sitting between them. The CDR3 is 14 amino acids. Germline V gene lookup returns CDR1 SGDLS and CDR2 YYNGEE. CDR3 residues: CASSVEGINTEAFF. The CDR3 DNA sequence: TGTGCCAGCAGCGTAGAGGGGATTAACACTGAAGCTTTCTTT. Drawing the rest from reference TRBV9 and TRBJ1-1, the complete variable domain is DSGVTQTPKHLITATGQRVTLRCSPRSGDLSVYWYQQSLDQGLQFLIQYYNGEERAKGNILERFSAQQFPDLHSELNLSSLELGDSALYFCASSVEGINTEAFFGQGTRLTVV.

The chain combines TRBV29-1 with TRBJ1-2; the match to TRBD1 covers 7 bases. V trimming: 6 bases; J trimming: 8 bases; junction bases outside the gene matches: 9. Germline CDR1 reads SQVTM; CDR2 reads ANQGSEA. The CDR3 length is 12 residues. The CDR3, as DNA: TGCAGCGTGGCGACAGGGAGGGAAGGCTACACCTTC. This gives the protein CSVATGREGYTF.

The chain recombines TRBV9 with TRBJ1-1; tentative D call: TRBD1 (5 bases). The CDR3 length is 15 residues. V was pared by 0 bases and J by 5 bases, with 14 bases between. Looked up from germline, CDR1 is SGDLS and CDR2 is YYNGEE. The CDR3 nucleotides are TGTGCCAGCAGCGTAGGTAGAGGGGTTACAACTGAAGCTTTCTTT. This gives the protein CASSVGRGVTTEAFF.

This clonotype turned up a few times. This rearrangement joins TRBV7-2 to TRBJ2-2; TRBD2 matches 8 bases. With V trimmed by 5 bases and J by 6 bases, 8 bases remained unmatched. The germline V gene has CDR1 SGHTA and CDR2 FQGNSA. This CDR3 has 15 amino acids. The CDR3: CASSTMSRGAGELFF. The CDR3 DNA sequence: TGTGCCAGCAGCACGATGTCGCGGGGGGCCGGGGAGCTGTTTTTT.

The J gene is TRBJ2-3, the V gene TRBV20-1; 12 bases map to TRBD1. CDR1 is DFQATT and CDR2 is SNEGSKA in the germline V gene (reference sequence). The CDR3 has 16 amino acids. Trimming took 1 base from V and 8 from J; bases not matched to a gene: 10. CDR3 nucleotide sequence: TGCAGTGCTAGAGGGCCGGGACAGGGGGCGAGGGGTACGCAGTATTTT. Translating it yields CSARGPGQGARGTQYF.

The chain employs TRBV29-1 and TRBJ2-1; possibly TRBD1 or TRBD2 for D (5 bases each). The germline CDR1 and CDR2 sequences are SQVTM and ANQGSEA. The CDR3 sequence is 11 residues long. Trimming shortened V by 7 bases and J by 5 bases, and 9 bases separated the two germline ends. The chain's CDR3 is CSGDLHNEQFF. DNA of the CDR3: TGCAGCGGGGACCTCCACAATGAGCAGTTCTTC.

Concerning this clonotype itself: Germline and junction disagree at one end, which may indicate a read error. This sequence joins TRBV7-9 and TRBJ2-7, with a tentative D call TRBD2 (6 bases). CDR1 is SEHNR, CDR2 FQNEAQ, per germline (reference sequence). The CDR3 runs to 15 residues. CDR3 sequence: CANSSTREMRYEQYF. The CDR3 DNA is TGTGCCAACAGCTCCACCCGGGAGATGAGGTACGAGCAGTACTTC.

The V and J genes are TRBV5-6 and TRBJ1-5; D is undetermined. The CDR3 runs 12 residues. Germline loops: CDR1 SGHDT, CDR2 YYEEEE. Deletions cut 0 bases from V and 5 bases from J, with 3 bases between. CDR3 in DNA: TGTGCCAGCAGCTTGGGAGATCAGCCCCAGCATTTT. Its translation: CASSLGDQPQHF.